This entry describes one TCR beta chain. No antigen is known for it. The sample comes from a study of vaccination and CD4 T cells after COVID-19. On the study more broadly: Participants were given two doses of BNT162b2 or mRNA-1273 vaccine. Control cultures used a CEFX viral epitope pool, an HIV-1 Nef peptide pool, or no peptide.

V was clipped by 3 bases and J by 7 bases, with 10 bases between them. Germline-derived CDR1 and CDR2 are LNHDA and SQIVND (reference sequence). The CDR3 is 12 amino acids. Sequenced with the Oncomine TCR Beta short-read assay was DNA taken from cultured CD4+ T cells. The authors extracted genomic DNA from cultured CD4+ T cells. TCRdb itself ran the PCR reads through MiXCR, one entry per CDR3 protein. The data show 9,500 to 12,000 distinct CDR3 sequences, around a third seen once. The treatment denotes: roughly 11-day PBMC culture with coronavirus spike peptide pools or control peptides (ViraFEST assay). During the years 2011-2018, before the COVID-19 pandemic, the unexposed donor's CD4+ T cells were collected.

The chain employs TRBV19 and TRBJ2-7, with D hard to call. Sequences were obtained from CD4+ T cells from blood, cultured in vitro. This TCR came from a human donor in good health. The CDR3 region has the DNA TGTGCCAGTAGTATTGCCCGTGGGGAGCAGTACTTC. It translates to CASSIARGEQYF.